Sequencing of this T cell receptor beta chain was carried out in a study of cytotoxic CD8 clonotypes in ibrutinib-treated CLL. In the study overall: The group held some ten relapsed/refractory and about 15 treatment-naive patients, with under 18 IGHV unmutated. Study observations and caveats: Public clonotypes (which were uncommon) either contracted or remained stable on treatment.

In germline, CDR1 is SGHTA, CDR2 FQGNSA. Losses at the gene ends were 5 bases for V and 4 bases for J; bases not matched to a gene: 10. This CDR3 region has 16 residues. The planned depth of sequencing spanned 1 in 200,000 to 1 in 1 million T cells. Libraries were prepared by immunoSEQ multiplex PCR; TCRdb keeps only in-frame clonotypes and omits some of them. The sample records about 140,000 clones, about 72% being singletons. On this clone: Its antigen is not identified.

The chain combines TRBV7-2 with TRBJ2-3; 9 bases fit TRBD2. Source: PBMCs, taken after 12 months of ibrutinib treatment. This TCR came from a human donor with chronic lymphocytic leukemia. Here the CDR3 reads CASSPNPSGDADTQYF. In DNA form, the CDR3 reads TGTGCCAGCAGCCCCAACCCTAGCGGGGACGCAGATACGCAGTATTTT.